These 32 T cell receptor beta chains were sequenced from one sample in a study of regulatory T cells in long-lasting Graves disease. Time point meaning: persistent/refractory GD, antithyroid drugs over 5 years with positive TRAb. Following extraction of RNA from PBMCs, that RNA was used to make the TCR library. Relying on iRepertoire HTBI primers and Arm-PCR of CDR3 regions, the team built TCR beta libraries. TCRdb processed the multiplex PCR reads anew with MiXCR; each CDR3 protein has one entry. The sample carries 310,000 or so distinct CDR3 sequences, roughly a fifth recorded once. This sample comprised peripheral blood mononuclear cells (PBMCs), obtained when the disease was refractory, from a patient treated with antithyroid drugs. The receptors come from a female donor with Graves disease.

This clonotype was seen ten or more times. This chain connects TRBV7-2 to TRBJ2-1; D might be TRBD1 (7 bases). Germline CDR1 and CDR2: SGHTA and FQGNSA. The CDR3 is 16 residues long. V was pared by 1 base and J by 8 bases, with 18 bases between. The CDR3 sequence: CASSLDWTGGLDEQFF. The CDR3 DNA reads TGTGCCAGCAGCTTAGATTGGACAGGAGGGTTGGATGAGCAGTTCTTC.

This rearrangement joins TRBV20-1 to TRBJ2-7; TRBD2 aligns across 8 bases. V was pared by 4 bases and J by 7 bases, with 15 bases of the junction left unmatched. Per the germline V gene, CDR1 is DFQATT and CDR2 is SNEGSKA (reference sequence). The CDR3 totals 15 residues. Here the CDR3 DNA reads TGCAGTGCTAAGGTCCCAGCGGGAGCCTGGCTGGAGCAGTACTTC. This codes for CSAKVPAGAWLEQYF.

The CDR3 is CAWSVGSSGSPLHF. The CDR3 DNA reads as TGTGCCTGGAGTGTAGGGTCCTCGGGGTCACCCCTCCACTTT. This chain uses TRBV30 with TRBJ1-6; the D is unclear. Trimming stripped 0 bases from V and 10 bases from J, with 13 bases between. The CDR3 is 14 residues long. The germline CDR1 and CDR2 sequences are GTSNPN and SVGIG (reference sequence).

This clonotype was recorded at least ten times. V and J are TRBV5-1 and TRBJ1-2; D might be TRBD1 (6 bases). The germline gives CDR1 SGHRS, CDR2 YFSETQ. This CDR3 has 13 amino acids. Deletions cut 1 base from V and 6 bases from J, with 10 bases between. The CDR3 nucleotides read TGCGCCAGCAGCTTGTACAGGGACCATGGCTACACCTTC. It specifies CASSLYRDHGYTF.

This clonotype occurred a few times. This chain connects TRBV7-3 to TRBJ2-2; tentative D call: TRBD2 (6 bases). CDR1 SGHTA and CDR2 FQGTGA come from the germline V gene. The V end lost 5 bases, the J end lost 0 bases, and 7 bases lay between the germline ends. The CDR3 is made up of 14 amino acids. The DNA for the CDR3 is TGTGCCAGCAGCGCTAGCGCGAACACCGGGGAGCTGTTTTTT. This encodes CASSASANTGELFF.

Details on this clonotype: The CDR3 ends on some other residue instead of the conserved phenylalanine or tryptophan, so this is likely a read error. The chain combines TRBV20-1 with TRBJ2-7; 10 nucleotides match TRBD2. J lost 4 bases, V lost 4 bases, and 7 bases had no gene match. Germline V lookup: CDR1 DFQATT, CDR2 SNEGSKA (reference sequence). CDR3 length equals 14 residues. The CDR3 nucleotides are TGCAGTGCTAAGACTAGCGGGCTCGTTTACGAGCAGTACTCC. As protein: CSAKTSGLVYEQYS.

This clonotype was seen repeatedly, ten times or more. V gene TRBV3-1 combines with J gene TRBJ2-7, with D perhaps TRBD2 (5 bases). There are 15 residues in the CDR3. Trimming pared 0 bases from V and 5 bases from J, leaving 14 bases between. Germline V gene data show CDR1 as LGHDT and CDR2 as YNNKEL (reference sequence). The CDR3 coding sequence is TGTGCCAGCAGCCAAGATCTTCGCGGGCTCGACGAGCAGTACTTC. As protein: CASSQDLRGLDEQYF.

This rearrangement joins TRBV9 to TRBJ1-4, with TRBD1 matching 7 bases. The CDR3 contains 15 residues. The germline gives CDR1 SGDLS, CDR2 YYNGEE. The junction had 7 bases not matched to a gene; V was cut back by 0 bases and J by 8 bases. CDR3 in DNA: TGTGCCAGCAGCGTAGCGGGGGGGACAGCAGAAAAACTGTTTTTT. It specifies CASSVAGGTAEKLFF.

This clonotype was counted at least ten times. The gene calls are TRBV5-1 and TRBJ1-1; D might be TRBD1 (5 bases). Trimming left V 0 bases short and J 6 bases short, with 12 bases between. Germline V gives CDR1 SGHRS, CDR2 YFSETQ. CDR3 size: 14 residues. In DNA, the CDR3 is TGCGCCAGCAGCTTGGCCTGGGGCGCGGCTGAAGCTTTCTTT. Its protein is CASSLAWGAAEAFF. The whole variable domain, filled in from reference TRBV5-1 and TRBJ1-1, reads KAGVTQTPRYLIKTRGQQVTLSCSPISGHRSVSWYQQTPGQGLQFLFEYFSETQRNKGNFPGRFSGRQFSNSRSEMNVSTLELGDSALYLCASSLAWGAAEAFFGQGTRLTVV.

The chain links TRBV2 to TRBJ2-3; 10 positions agree with TRBD2. CDR1 is SNHLY, CDR2 FYNNEI, per germline. V was clipped by 6 bases and J by 1 base; unmatched bases: 7. The CDR3 is 16 amino acids. As DNA, the CDR3 is TGTGCCAGCAGCACGCGTGGACTAGCGGGCACAGATACGCAGTATTTT. It yields the protein CASSTRGLAGTDTQYF.

The chain has TRBV7-6 and TRBJ2-7, with TRBD2 as a possible D gene (6 bases). CDR3 size: 16 residues. Germline CDR1 reads SGHVS; CDR2 reads FNYEAQ. V lost 5 bases, J lost 0 bases, and 17 bases lay in between. The chain's CDR3 is CASSLHSSEVSYEQYF. CDR3 coding DNA: TGTGCCAGCAGCCTACATTCTAGCGAGGTCTCCTACGAGCAGTACTTC. Together with reference TRBV7-6 and TRBJ2-7, the CDR3 gives the full variable domain: GAGVSQSPRYKVTKRGQDVALRCDPISGHVSLYWYRQALGQGPEFLTYFNYEAQQDKSGLPNDRFSAERPEGSISTLTIQRTEQRDSAMYRCASSLHSSEVSYEQYFGPGTRLTVT.

In this sample, this clonotype turned up many times. This chain joins TRBV7-6 and TRBJ2-7, with D possibly being TRBD2 (5 bases). Germline V lookup: CDR1 SGHVS, CDR2 FNYEAQ. V lost 5 bases, J lost 7 bases, and 15 bases lay in between. The CDR3 has 13 residues. CDR3 in DNA: TGTGCCAGCAGCCCCCTTATGGGCGGGGAGCAGTACTTC. Protein product: CASSPLMGGEQYF.

This clonotype has at least ten counts. The chain has TRBV28 and TRBJ2-5; D ambiguous. The CDR3 has 16 amino acids. Germline CDR1 is MDHEN and CDR2 is SYDVKM. The V gene lost 2 bases and the J gene lost 2 bases, with 15 bases spanning the gap. CDR3 DNA sequence: TGTGCCAGCAGTTTAGGGTCCAGCCGGATTCAAGAGACCCAGTACTTC. Its protein product is CASSLGSSRIQETQYF.

This rearrangement joins TRBV6-5 to TRBJ2-5; D ambiguous. The CDR3 length is 15 residues. Germline V gene sequence: CDR1 MNHEY, CDR2 SVGAGI. V lost 0 bases and J 4 bases, leaving 12 bases between the germline ends. The CDR3 DNA sequence: TGTGCCAGCAGTTACTCAGTTGCACAGCCAGAGACCCAGTACTTC. Translation gives CASSYSVAQPETQYF.

This clonotype has at least ten counts. The chain links TRBV28 to TRBJ2-7; TRBD2 aligns across 10 bases. The CDR3 consists of 15 residues. Germline V gives CDR1 MDHEN, CDR2 SYDVKM. V lost 6 bases, J lost 4 bases, and 9 bases stayed unmatched. DNA of the CDR3: TGTGCCAGCAGCCCCGGACTTAGCGGGAGGTACGAGCAGTACTTC. Its translation: CASSPGLSGRYEQYF.

The chain is built from TRBV6-1 and TRBJ1-2, with unresolved D. Germline V gives CDR1 MNHNS, CDR2 SASEGT. This CDR3 is 14 amino acids long. V lost 7 bases to trimming and J lost 0 bases, with 12 bases between them. CDR3 region: CASKTLAANYGYTF. For the CDR3, the DNA is TGTGCCAGCAAAACCCTAGCGGCTAACTATGGCTACACCTTC.

This clonotype was counted at least ten times. V usage is TRBV7-2 and J usage is TRBJ1-2; no reliable D call. The germline V gene encodes CDR1 SGHTA and CDR2 FQGNSA. The CDR3 runs to 14 residues. Trimming removed 5 bases from V and 3 bases from J, with 13 bases in between. CDR3 nucleotides: TGTGCCAGCAGCCGTATGGAGAGGCACTATGGCTACACCTTC. As protein: CASSRMERHYGYTF.

This clonotype was counted between two and nine times. The rearrangement joins TRBV5-6 to TRBJ1-2, with D possibly being TRBD1 (5 bases). The CDR3 extends over 15 amino acids. The germline V and J ends were trimmed by 0 bases and 5 bases, with 14 bases remaining between them. Germline CDR1 reads SGHDT; CDR2 reads YYEEEE. The CDR3 DNA reads as TGTGCCAGCAGCTTGGCCCCGGACACTTTATATGGCTACACCTTC. Its protein product is CASSLAPDTLYGYTF.

The sample holds a few counts of this clonotype. The V and J genes are TRBV5-4 and TRBJ2-7, with 15 nucleotides matching TRBD2. CDR1 and CDR2 from the germline V gene are SGHNT and YYREEE (reference sequence). This CDR3 spans 15 amino acids. V lost 3 bases and J lost 6; bases outside the gene matches: 4. Written as DNA, the CDR3 is TGTGCCAGCAGCTCAGGACTAGCGGGAGGGTTCGAGCAGTACTTC. Translated, it gives CASSSGLAGGFEQYF.

There are many counts of this clonotype. The chain has TRBV7-6 and TRBJ2-7, with TRBD2 matching over 9 bases. After removal of 5 bases from V and 3 bases from J, the junction contained 8 bases not matched to a gene. Germline assignment: CDR1 SGHVS and CDR2 FNYEAQ. This CDR3 spans 15 amino acids. CDR3 sequence: CASSPAGGWIYEQYF. In nucleotides, the CDR3 is TGTGCCAGCAGCCCGGCGGGGGGGTGGATCTACGAGCAGTACTTC.

This clonotype was found a few times. This CDR3 is CASSFKTLSGNTIYF. The CDR3 DNA is TGTGCCAGCAGTTTCAAGACCCTCTCTGGAAACACCATATATTTT. The chain employs TRBV28 and TRBJ1-3; D is unresolved. CDR3 length equals 15 residues. From germline, CDR1 is MDHEN and CDR2 SYDVKM. The V gene lost 3 bases and the J gene lost 0 bases, with 9 bases spanning the gap.

A word on this clonotype: A much larger clone lies a single base off, so this may be a read error. The chain employs TRBV11-2 and TRBJ2-2, with 9 bases lining up with TRBD2. The CDR3 runs to 15 residues. Germline CDR1 is SGHAT and CDR2 is FQNNGV. The CDR3 coding sequence is TGTGCCAACAGCTTAGTAGGACCTAGCGGGAGGGAGCTGTTTTTT. The encoded protein is CANSLVGPSGRELFF. The full variable domain, with the rest looked up from reference TRBV11-2 and TRBJ2-2, is EAGVAQSPRYKIIEKRQSVAFWCNPISGHATLYWYQQILGQGPKLLIQFQNNGVVDDSQLPKDRFSAERLKGVDSTLKIQPAKLEDSAVYLCANSLVGPSGRELFFGEGSRLTVL.

Only a few counts were recorded for this clonotype. The V and J genes are TRBV24-1 and TRBJ2-5; the D gene is possibly TRBD2 (6 bases). The germline CDR1 and CDR2 sequences are KGHDR and SFDVKD. Trimming stripped 4 bases from V and 2 bases from J, with 16 bases between. This CDR3 is built from 16 residues. The DNA of the CDR3 is TGTGCCACCAGTGAGGGCCCGGGGGTTAGACAAGAGACCCAGTACTTC. Translating it yields CATSEGPGVRQETQYF.

Note on this clonotype: It may be a read error: a sequence one base away is much more abundant. The chain couples TRBV6-1 to TRBJ2-2; 9 bases agree with TRBD2. The CDR3 totals 15 residues. The ends lost 7 bases at V and 4 bases at J; junction bases unmatched: 7. CDR1 is MNHNS, CDR2 SASEGT, per germline. The CDR3, as DNA: TGTGCCAGCAAGAAGCGGGAGGAAACCACCGGGGAGCTGTTTTTT. This codes for CASKKREETTGELFF.

In its sample, this clonotype was seen many times. The chain is built from TRBV12-3 or TRBV12-4 and TRBJ1-2, with D possibly matching TRBD1 (5 bases). The CDR3 consists of 13 residues. Trimming cost V 6 bases and J 8 bases, with 16 bases left between them. The chain's CDR3 is CASSLRDLGGYTF. In nucleotides, the CDR3 is TGTGCCAGCAGCCTTCGGGACTTAGGGGGCTACACCTTC.

V is TRBV11-2 and J is TRBJ1-1, with D hard to call. The germline V gene has CDR1 SGHAT and CDR2 FQNNGV. CDR3 size: 13 residues. V was cut by 0 bases and J by 6 bases, with 8 bases left in between. The CDR3: CASSLDPGSEAFF. The CDR3 DNA follows: TGTGCCAGCAGCTTAGATCCCGGATCTGAAGCTTTCTTT.

Only a few counts were recorded for this clonotype. A much larger clone sits a single nucleotide away, making a read error possible. V gene TRBV28 combines with J gene TRBJ1-5, with 7 bases fitting TRBD1. Germline lookup yields CDR1 MDHEN and CDR2 SYDVKM. The CDR3 extends over 16 amino acids. The CDR3 DNA sequence: TGTGCCAGCAGGAACGGACCGGACAGGAACAATCAGCCCCGGCATTTT. Its translation: CASRNGPDRNNQPRHF.

This clonotype was seen a few times. This sequence may be a read error, since a much larger clone differs from it by one base. The V and J genes are TRBV12-3 or TRBV12-4 and TRBJ1-3, with TRBD1 matching 8 bases. The V gene end was trimmed by 3 bases and the J gene end by 4 bases; junction bases not matched to a gene: 5. This CDR3 comprises 15 residues. The CDR3 DNA follows: TGTGCCAGCAGTTTCAACAGGGGGTCCGGAAACACCATATATTTT. It is translated as CASSFNRGSGNTIYF.

At least ten counts were recorded for this clonotype. Written as DNA, the CDR3 is TGCAGTTCCTCCTTTAACGTACAGGGTAATGAAGCTTTCTTT. This translates into CSSSFNVQGNEAFF. The J gene is TRBJ1-1, the V gene TRBV20-1; TRBD1 might be the D (6 bases). Germline CDR1 is DFQATT and CDR2 is SNEGSKA (reference sequence). V was trimmed by 8 bases and J by 7 bases, leaving 23 bases between them. The CDR3 sequence is 14 residues long.

This CDR3 reads CASSLIGRETGELFF. CDR3 in DNA: TGCGCCAGCAGCTTGATTGGCAGAGAGACCGGGGAGCTGTTTTTT. The V and J genes are TRBV5-1 and TRBJ2-2; no clear D. The ends were cut back, 1 base at V and 5 bases at J, with 12 bases in the middle. The CDR3 sequence is 15 residues long. Germline V gives CDR1 SGHRS, CDR2 YFSETQ.

This clonotype has just a few counts. V usage is TRBV28 and J usage is TRBJ1-1; D is possibly TRBD1 (5 bases). Germline-derived CDR1 and CDR2 are MDHEN and SYDVKM. The CDR3 spans 14 residues. V was clipped by 5 bases and J by 4 bases, with 14 bases between them. DNA of the CDR3: TGTGCCAGCAGTCCCCTTGGGGGGGTCACTGAAGCTTTCTTT. This gives the protein CASSPLGGVTEAFF.

A word on this clonotype: Its ends do not fully match the called genes, so a read error is possible. The rearrangement links TRBV3-1 to TRBJ2-2; D possibly uses TRBD1 or TRBD2 (5 bases each). Germline-derived CDR1 and CDR2 are LGHDT and YNNKEL (reference sequence). The CDR3 totals 16 residues. The CDR3, as DNA: TGTGCCTGCAGCCCCCCAGGGACGATTAACACCGGGGAGCTGTTTTTT. The encoded protein is CACSPPGTINTGELFF.